A selection of T cell receptor beta chains follows, all from one sample in a study of neurological immune-mediated disorders. TCRdb recomputed calls from the 5' RACE reads with MiXCR, one row per CDR3 protein. The profile covers about 82,000 distinct CDR3 sequences, with about 2.5% appearing a single time and 1.1% taken by the ten largest. Input material: PBMCs. The receptors shown here come from a woman aged 30 to 39 with multiple sclerosis. CDR3s include the opening cysteine and the closing phenylalanine or tryptophan. Each record gives: clone size, V gene, J gene, D gene, CDR3 protein, CDR3 DNA. The D gene is left open where the match is weak. Expanded clones get a size class; other rows say once, few or many, or leave the size out.

many	TRBV5-1	TRBJ2-3	TRBD2	CASSLLLADTDTQYF	TGCGCCAGCAGCTTGCTACTAGCGGACACAGATACGCAGTATTTT
many	TRBV20-1	TRBJ1-1	.	CSARVSGKNTEAFF	TGCAGTGCTAGAGTAAGCGGGAAGAACACTGAAGCTTTCTTT
many	TRBV4-2	TRBJ2-1	.	CASSQDRSLGDEQFF	TGTGCCAGCAGCCAAGACCGGTCCCTCGGGGATGAGCAGTTCTTC
many	TRBV7-6	TRBJ2-5	TRBD1	CASSFHLDRQETQYF	TGTGCCAGCAGCTTCCACCTGGACAGGCAAGAGACCCAGTACTTC
many	TRBV5-1	TRBJ2-7	.	CASSPQEYEQYF	TGCGCCAGCAGCCCGCAGGAGTACGAGCAGTACTTC
many	TRBV2	TRBJ2-5	TRBD2	CASSDAGEETQYF	TGTGCCAGCAGTGACGCGGGGGAAGAGACCCAGTACTTC
many	TRBV20-1	TRBJ2-1	TRBD2	CSARDPGLADNEQFF	TGCAGTGCTAGAGATCCGGGACTAGCGGACAATGAGCAGTTCTTC
many	TRBV29-1	TRBJ2-2	.	CSVLGPTGELFF	TGCAGCGTCTTAGGTCCCACCGGGGAGCTGTTTTTT
many	TRBV27	TRBJ2-1	TRBD2	CASSPRTSFYIQQFF	TGTGCCAGCAGCCCTAGGACTAGCTTTTATATACAGCAGTTCTTC
many	TRBV7-9	TRBJ1-3	.	CASSFTQLSSGNTIYF	TGTGCCAGCAGCTTTACTCAGCTTAGCTCTGGAAACACCATATATTTT
many	TRBV2	TRBJ2-2	.	CASSGENTGELFF	TGTGCCAGCTCGGGGGAGAACACCGGGGAGCTGTTTTTT
many	TRBV20-1	TRBJ2-7	.	CSATRGQGVTYEQYF	TGCAGTGCGACTCGGGGGCAGGGAGTTACCTACGAGCAGTACTTC
many	TRBV27	TRBJ2-1	TRBD2	CASSTSGNNEQFF	TGTGCCAGCAGTACTAGCGGAAACAATGAGCAGTTCTTC
many	TRBV20-1	TRBJ1-1	.	CSARQGAGNTEAFF	TGCAGTGCTAGACAGGGTGCCGGGAACACTGAAGCTTTCTTT
.	TRBV28	TRBJ2-5	.	CASSLPGAGETQYF	TGTGCCAGCAGTTTGCCAGGGGCGGGGGAGACCCAGTACTTC
few	TRBV6-4	TRBJ2-1	TRBD2	CASSDSSGEGHEQFF	TGTGCCAGCAGTGACTCTAGCGGGGAGGGCCATGAGCAGTTCTTC
many	TRBV7-9	TRBJ2-5	.	CASSLVGPMVETQYF	TGTGCCAGCAGCTTAGTAGGGCCCATGGTAGAGACCCAGTACTTC
.	TRBV7-2	TRBJ1-4	TRBD1	CASSYGQAANEKLFF	TGTGCCAGCAGCTACGGACAGGCAGCTAATGAAAAACTGTTTTTT
many	TRBV5-1	TRBJ2-1	TRBD2	CASKSEREGPNEQFF	TGCGCCAGCAAATCCGAGCGGGAGGGCCCCAATGAGCAGTTCTTC
many	TRBV5-1	TRBJ2-7	TRBD2	CASSGLAGDEQYF	TGCGCCAGCAGCGGGCTAGCGGGAGACGAGCAGTACTTC
many	TRBV6-5	TRBJ2-3	TRBD1	CASSYGLLGGKYF	TGTGCCAGCAGTTACGGGCTGCTAGGGGGCAAGTATTTT
.	TRBV7-2	TRBJ1-1	.	CASSLGQAGAFF	TGTGCCAGCAGCTTAGGACAGGCTGGAGCTTTCTTT
many	TRBV11-3	TRBJ2-5	TRBD2	CASSVSGRALETQYF	TGTGCCAGCAGCGTTAGCGGGAGGGCCTTGGAGACCCAGTACTTC
many	TRBV11-2	TRBJ2-1	TRBD2	CASSLRGRSSYNEQFF	TGTGCCAGCAGCTTACGCGGGAGGAGCTCCTACAATGAGCAGTTCTTC
many	TRBV12-3/TRBV12-4	TRBJ2-7	TRBD1	CASRGTGVTYEQYF	TGTGCCAGCAGGGGGACAGGGGTAACCTACGAGCAGTACTTC
many	TRBV5-1	TRBJ2-7	.	CASTLGTKGSEQYF	TGCGCCAGCACCTTAGGAACGAAGGGGAGCGAGCAGTACTTC
many	TRBV9	TRBJ1-4	TRBD1	CASSGLLPGQSNEKLFF	TGTGCCAGCAGCGGACTCTTACCGGGACAGTCTAATGAAAAACTGTTTTTT
many	TRBV7-2	TRBJ2-2	.	CASSSQWSGGTGELFF	TGTGCCAGCAGCTCCCAGTGGTCTGGCGGCACCGGGGAGCTGTTTTTT
many	TRBV27	TRBJ2-1	.	CASGKGTANEQFF	TGTGCCAGCGGCAAAGGTACAGCCAATGAGCAGTTCTTC
many	TRBV3-1	TRBJ2-7	TRBD1	CASSHGQGPDEQYF	TGTGCCAGCAGTCACGGACAGGGCCCCGACGAGCAGTACTTC
many	TRBV5-1	TRBJ2-7	.	CASSSPSEQYF	TGCGCCAGCAGCTCCCCCAGTGAGCAGTACTTC
many	TRBV7-2	TRBJ2-4	TRBD2	CASSSESGSTKNIQYF	TGTGCCAGCAGCTCGGAGAGCGGGAGCACCAAAAACATTCAGTACTTC
many	TRBV20-1	TRBJ2-1	TRBD2	CSAGRTSGRSEQFF	TGCAGTGCTGGGCGGACTAGCGGGAGGTCAGAGCAGTTCTTC
many	TRBV5-6	TRBJ2-5	TRBD2	CASSSGLAGGETQYF	TGTGCCAGCAGCTCGGGACTAGCGGGAGGCGAGACCCAGTACTTC
many	TRBV7-9	TRBJ2-1	.	CASSLPGDFQQFF	TGTGCCAGCAGCTTACCTGGGGACTTCCAGCAGTTCTTC
many	TRBV7-2	TRBJ2-2	TRBD1	CASTGTGGEGGELFF	TGTGCCTCCACGGGGACAGGGGGCGAAGGCGGGGAGCTGTTTTTT
many	TRBV24-1	TRBJ1-1	.	CATRRDTGTEAFF	TGTGCCACCAGGCGGGACACCGGAACTGAAGCTTTCTTT
many	TRBV20-1	TRBJ1-1	.	CSARLADEAFF	TGCAGTGCTAGACTCGCAGATGAAGCTTTCTTT
many	TRBV4-3	TRBJ2-6	TRBD1	CASSQDLRGPGANVLTF	TGCGCCAGCAGCCAAGATCTGAGGGGGCCTGGGGCCAACGTCCTGACTTTC
many	TRBV6-5	TRBJ1-2	.	CASSDSGEGYTF	TGTGCCAGCTCGGACTCGGGGGAAGGCTACACCTTC
many	TRBV6-6	TRBJ2-3	TRBD2	CASVGAGALTDTQYF	TGTGCCAGCGTTGGGGCGGGAGCCCTCACAGATACGCAGTATTTT
many	TRBV29-1	TRBJ2-2	.	CSVGHTGELFF	TGCAGCGTTGGCCACACCGGGGAGCTGTTTTTT
many	TRBV20-1	TRBJ2-5	.	CSAPQGIRETQYF	TGCAGTGCCCCGCAAGGGATTAGGGAGACCCAGTACTTC
.	TRBV5-1	TRBJ2-2	.	CASSTTPNGELFF	TGCGCCAGCAGCACGACCCCCAACGGGGAGCTGTTTTTT
many	TRBV20-1	TRBJ2-1	.	CSARVTSGNEQFF	TGCAGTGCTAGAGTCACTTCAGGAAATGAGCAGTTCTTC